This T cell receptor beta chain was recovered during a study of breast tumors, draining lymph nodes, adjacent tissues. Using its own MiXCR run on the multiplex PCR reads, TCRdb lists one record per CDR3 protein. The profile covers 45,000 to 60,000 distinct CDR3 sequences, with under 30% appearing a single time and roughly 8% taken by the ten largest. Findings and caveats of the study: Tumor and nontumor repertoires were significantly more similar in luminal-like than in basal-like breast cancer. Tumor T cell lymph node origin was a supported hypothesis, not proven.

The CDR3 runs to 22 residues. V trimming: 1 base; J trimming: 5 bases; junction bases outside the gene matches: 18. Germline CDR1 LGHNA, CDR2 YNFKEQ. In regard to this clonotype: What it recognizes is unknown.

Sequenced input: breast tumor tissue. The V and J genes are TRBV4-2 and TRBJ2-3; the match to TRBD2 covers 16 bases. The sequence was obtained from a female donor with breast cancer. Some clones in this sample may be carry-over from other donors' samples. CDR3 nucleotides: TGTGCCAGCAGCCAAGGCCCGCCCGGGACTAGCGGGGGGGGCTCTTCGAAAGATACGCAGTATTTT. This sequence encodes CASSQGPPGTSGGGSSKDTQYF.